Following are 5 T cell receptor beta chains from one sample sequenced in a study of CD8 T cells in ankylosing spondylitis. TCRdb independently ran MiXCR on the 5' RACE reads; one entry per CDR3 protein. The sample includes a few hundred thousand distinct CDR3 sequences, more than 15% seen only once; the top ten take around 32%. The sample was blood, either unsorted or a sorted T cell fraction (not recorded which). Every receptor here comes from a male donor with ankylosing spondylitis or in good health (not recorded which).

This clonotype was seen more than once but under ten times. The V gene is TRBV20-1, the J gene TRBJ2-1, with a possible D match to TRBD2 (7 bases). Trimming left V 6 bases short and J 9 bases short, with 15 bases between. This CDR3 is built from 12 residues. Germline values: CDR1 DFQATT, CDR2 SNEGSKA (reference sequence). This CDR3 reads CSADGGGGEQFF. The CDR3 DNA is TGCAGTGCCGACGGGGGAGGGGGTGAGCAGTTCTTC.

This clonotype was seen a handful of times. This chain links TRBV11-2 with TRBJ1-2, with 8 bases fitting TRBD1. Germline V lookup: CDR1 SGHAT, CDR2 FQNNGV. Trimming cost V 5 bases and J 5 bases; bases outside gene matches: 4. This CDR3 comprises 13 residues. The CDR3: CASSHWTGYGYTF. The CDR3 DNA reads as TGTGCCAGCAGCCATTGGACAGGGTATGGCTACACCTTC.

This clonotype came up a few times. This chain uses TRBV21-1 with TRBJ2-5; the tabulated D call, TRBD1, remains unverified against the DNA. TRBV21-1 is an annotated pseudogene. This CDR3 contains 15 residues. The CDR3 DNA is TGTGCCATCCGTCCCGGGACAGGGGGAAAAGAGACCCAGTACTTC. Amino acids: CAIRPGTGGKETQYF.

This clonotype occurred a few times. This chain joins TRBV6-1 and TRBJ2-3, with D possibly matching TRBD2 (7 bases). Germline CDR1 reads MNHNS; CDR2 reads SASEGT. CDR3 length: 16 amino acids. Trimming removed 5 bases at V and 3 bases at J, with 18 bases between. This CDR3 reads CASSPGVGGQTDTQYF. For the CDR3, the DNA is TGTGCCAGCAGTCCAGGCGTGGGGGGGCAGACAGATACGCAGTATTTT.

This clonotype showed up many times. The chain joins TRBV6-5 to TRBJ2-5; tentatively, D is TRBD1 (6 bases). CDR3 length: 11 amino acids. The germline gives CDR1 MNHEY, CDR2 SVGAGI. V lost 3 bases and J lost 8, with 7 bases in between. The CDR3 sequence: CASSYGGTQYF. CDR3 nucleotide sequence: TGTGCCAGCAGTTATGGGGGCACCCAGTACTTC.